This T cell receptor beta chain is drawn from a study of shared clonotypes between healthy human individuals. General study points: Exclusively blood specimens were collected; tissue repertoires likely differ. Estimated richness was generally greater in naive than memory subsets. Clonotypes that were shared across several donors made up about 4.5% of naive CD4 clonotypes. A reduction in generation probabilities was seen for non-shared clonotypes relative to those shared by all four donors.

V dropped 1 base and J dropped 5 bases, with 15 bases sitting between them. Looked up from germline, CDR1 is LNHDA and CDR2 is SQIVND (reference sequence). This CDR3 region has 16 residues. Measured with immunoSEQ multiplex PCR; TCRdb has only the in-frame clones, and not every one. This table holds about 2.3 million clones, 85% to 95% found once. Details on this clone: Its target is unknown.

Sample: naive CD4+ T cells from PBMCs. Subset given: CD45RA+ positively selected. This TCR came from a man between 18 and 35 years old in good health. Some clones in this sample may be carry-over from other donors' samples. This chain uses TRBV19 with TRBJ2-4; D may correspond to TRBD1 or TRBD2 (6 bases each). Here the CDR3 DNA reads TGTGCCAGTAGTATAGGCCTCGGGGGCGGCCAAAACATTCAGTACTTC. Its translation: CASSIGLGGGQNIQYF.